The present T cell receptor beta chain was sequenced within a study of T cells after yellow fever vaccination. Findings of the study overall: Though weaker, the secondary response peaked faster, on day 5 versus 15. Reappearance after the booster was observed for most primary-vaccination clones (about 97% CD4, more than 70% CD8).

TCRdb recomputed calls from the 5' RACE reads with MiXCR, one row per CDR3 protein. The sample records a few hundred thousand distinct CDR3 sequences, 3% to 4.5% being singletons. Regarding this clonotype: Its antigen is undetermined.

The CDR3 is 17 residues long. Germline V gene lookup returns CDR1 MNHEY and CDR2 SVGEGT. With 2 bases clipped from V and 0 bases from J, the junction kept 4 bases outside the gene matches. This receptor was identified in a man aged 18 to 29 who received the YFV17D yellow fever vaccine. The V call is TRBV6-2 or TRBV6-3, the J call TRBJ1-1, with 12 positions matching TRBD1. Sequencing used PBMCs, obtained 5 days after the yellow fever booster vaccination. The CDR3 region is CASSYPRDRGLNTEAFF. Here the CDR3 DNA reads TGTGCCAGCAGTTACCCCCGGGACAGGGGGCTGAACACTGAAGCTTTCTTT.